This T cell receptor beta chain was recorded in a study of CD8+CD57+ T cells in acquired aplastic anemia. Notes on the study in general: Between patients and controls, roughly 29 CD8+ CDR3 sequences were found in common.

All patients picked for sequencing had shown, by flow cytometry, an expansion of CD8+CD57+ cells. Profiling that covered TCR beta VDJ and CDR3 relied on genomic DNA as its template. TCRdb re-analysed the reads in MiXCR, keeping a single row per CDR3 protein. The sample carries 170,000 or so distinct CDR3 sequences, 48% recorded once. A remark on this clonotype: The antigen is unknown.

This TCR came from a human donor with aplastic anemia. The sample was sorted CD4+, CD8+, or CD8+CD57+ T cells (not recorded which) from PBMCs.

This CDR3 is CSARTGEEKLFF. CDR3 nucleotide sequence: TGCAGTGCTAGGACAGGGGAAGAAAAACTGTTTTTT. The J gene is TRBJ1-4, the V gene TRBV20-1; 8 bases agree with TRBD1. The CDR3 contains 12 residues. J was trimmed by 8 bases and V by 3 bases; bases with no gene match: 2. Germline lookup yields CDR1 DFQATT and CDR2 SNEGSKA (reference sequence).